This is a list of T cell receptor beta chains from one sample in a study of human T cells and chemical hapten exposure. TCRdb fed the RACE reads into MiXCR, producing one record per CDR3 protein. Found here are 75,000 to 100,000 distinct CDR3 sequences, 7% to 10% of them singletons; the top ten hold around 2%. Source: whole blood, taken in connection with sensitization to the hapten diphenylcyclopropenone (DPC). The receptors originated from a woman aged 40 to 50 with alopecia areata. Some clones in this sample may be carry-over from other donors' samples. Each CDR3 is given with its conserved first and last residue. Fields, in order: J gene, V gene, clone size, D gene, CDR3 protein, CDR3 DNA. The D gene is left open where the match is weak. Size values are once, few and many counts, or a class for expanded clones, and some rows have none.

>TRBJ2-7|TRBV20-1|NA|TRBD1
CSGLGTGYEQYF
TGCAGTGGACTCGGGACAGGCTACGAGCAGTACTTC
>TRBJ2-5|TRBV7-9|few|TRBD1
CASREGTGQETQYF
TGTGCCAGCAGGGAAGGGACAGGGCAAGAGACCCAGTACTTC
>TRBJ2-5|TRBV5-1|NA|NA
CASSLVGLGETQYF
TGCGCCAGCAGCTTAGTTGGGCTAGGAGAGACCCAGTACTTC
>TRBJ2-1|TRBV12-3/TRBV12-4|few|TRBD2
CASSLFPREVVQFF
TGTGCCAGCAGTTTATTCCCGCGGGAGGTGGTGCAGTTCTTC
>TRBJ1-3|TRBV9|NA|TRBD1
CASSVDRGDTIYF
TGTGCCAGCAGCGTCGACAGGGGTGACACCATATATTTT
>TRBJ1-2|TRBV7-3|many|TRBD1
CASSLAGGAGYTF
TGTGCCAGCAGCTTAGCAGGGGGCGCGGGCTACACCTTC
>TRBJ2-3|TRBV3-1|many|NA
CASSQVYADTQYF
TGTGCCAGCAGCCAAGTTTATGCAGATACGCAGTATTTT
>TRBJ1-1|TRBV10-3|NA|TRBD1
CAISEMDRGEVNTEAFF
TGTGCCATCAGTGAGATGGACAGGGGGGAGGTGAACACTGAAGCTTTCTTT
>TRBJ2-1|TRBV7-2|NA|NA
CASSEKTGSYNEQFF
TGTGCCAGCAGCGAAAAGACGGGCTCCTACAATGAGCAGTTCTTC
>TRBJ2-5|TRBV30|few|TRBD2
CAWSLTLAGVETQYF
TGTGCCTGGAGCCTGACCCTAGCGGGAGTGGAGACCCAGTACTTC
>TRBJ1-3|TRBV12-3/TRBV12-4|many|NA
CASSRQGAGNTIYF
TGTGCCAGCAGCCGTCAGGGAGCTGGAAACACCATATATTTT
>TRBJ2-7|TRBV15|many|TRBD2
CATSPSQAGGKAYEQYF
TGTGCCACCAGCCCCTCCCAAGCGGGGGGTAAAGCCTACGAGCAGTACTTC
>TRBJ2-7|TRBV7-2|many|NA
CASSLGGGNSYEQYF
TGTGCCAGCAGCTTAGGTGGCGGGAACTCCTACGAGCAGTACTTC
>TRBJ1-1|TRBV28|NA|NA
CASSQPGVTEAFF
TGTGCCAGCAGCCAGCCCGGGGTCACTGAAGCTTTCTTT
>TRBJ1-2|TRBV12-3/TRBV12-4|NA|NA
CASSPGRIYGYTF
TGTGCCAGCAGTCCGGGACGGATCTATGGCTACACCTTC
>TRBJ2-7|TRBV12-3/TRBV12-4|NA|NA
CASTLRGAYEQYF
TGTGCCAGCACCCTTCGAGGGGCCTACGAGCAGTACTTC
>TRBJ2-7|TRBV11-1|NA|TRBD2
CASSIRTSGSRDEQYF
TGTGCCAGCAGCATCCGGACTAGCGGGAGTCGCGACGAGCAGTACTTC
>TRBJ2-1|TRBV7-3|NA|NA
CASSRGGESYNEQFF
TGTGCCAGCAGCCGGGGTGGCGAGTCCTACAATGAGCAGTTCTTC
>TRBJ2-2|TRBV11-3|NA|NA
CASSPRTGELFF
TGTGCCAGCAGCCCCCGTACCGGGGAGCTGTTTTTT
>TRBJ2-3|TRBV20-1|few|TRBD1
CSASGGVSTDTQYF
TGCAGTGCATCAGGGGGAGTCTCCACAGATACGCAGTATTTT
>TRBJ2-3|TRBV10-3|many|NA
CAIKGDGDTDTQYF
TGTGCCATCAAAGGGGACGGCGACACAGATACGCAGTATTTT
>TRBJ1-5|TRBV6-6|many|NA
CASSYLGGADQPQHF
TGTGCCAGCAGTTACTTGGGGGGGGCAGACCAGCCCCAGCATTTT
>TRBJ1-2|TRBV6-1|many|NA
CATSIADRNYGYTF
TGTGCCACCAGCATAGCGGACCGTAACTATGGCTACACCTTC
>TRBJ2-1|TRBV10-3|many|TRBD1
CAISEYEGQGRRPYNEQFF
TGTGCCATCAGTGAGTATGAGGGACAGGGGCGCCGCCCCTACAATGAGCAGTTCTTC
>TRBJ2-3|TRBV5-1|many|TRBD1
CASRWTGGTDTQYF
TGCGCCAGCAGATGGACAGGGGGCACAGATACGCAGTATTTT
>TRBJ2-7|TRBV18|few|NA
CASSLDAWLREQYF
TGTGCCAGCTCACTTGACGCCTGGCTCCGTGAGCAGTACTTC
>TRBJ2-1|TRBV19|NA|TRBD2
CASRMGTSGYNEQFF
TGTGCCAGTAGGATGGGGACTAGCGGTTACAATGAGCAGTTCTTC
>TRBJ2-3|TRBV11-2|few|TRBD2
CARSPIAGGDTQYF
TGTGCCAGGTCCCCCATAGCGGGAGGAGATACGCAGTATTTT
>TRBJ1-2|TRBV28|few|NA
CASTAGGQAYGYTF
TGTGCCAGCACGGCCGGGGGGCAGGCCTATGGCTACACCTTC
>TRBJ1-5|TRBV19|many|TRBD1
CASSPRQGSGQPQHF
TGTGCCAGTAGTCCCCGACAGGGCAGTGGTCAGCCCCAGCATTTT
>TRBJ2-5|TRBV6-2/TRBV6-3|many|TRBD2
CASSPRRGGNQETQYF
TGTGCCAGCAGTCCCCGCCGGGGGGGGAACCAAGAGACCCAGTACTTC
>TRBJ2-3|TRBV2|NA|NA
CASSSDWTDTQYF
TGTGCCAGCAGTTCCGACTGGACAGATACGCAGTATTTT
>TRBJ2-1|TRBV28|many|TRBD2
CASSLWDGLAVYNEQFF
TGTGCCAGCAGTTTATGGGACGGGCTAGCGGTATACAATGAGCAGTTCTTC
>TRBJ2-7|TRBV7-9|many|TRBD1
CASSSAGTGASYEQYF
TGTGCCAGCAGCTCAGCCGGGACAGGGGCCTCCTACGAGCAGTACTTC
>TRBJ2-3|TRBV5-1|many|NA
CASTDPSDGGDTQYF
TGCGCCAGCACCGACCCGTCGGACGGCGGAGATACGCAGTATTTT
>TRBJ1-5|TRBV3-1|many|NA
CASSQMGQGHWPQHF
TGTGCCAGCAGCCAAATGGGGCAGGGCCATTGGCCCCAGCATTTT